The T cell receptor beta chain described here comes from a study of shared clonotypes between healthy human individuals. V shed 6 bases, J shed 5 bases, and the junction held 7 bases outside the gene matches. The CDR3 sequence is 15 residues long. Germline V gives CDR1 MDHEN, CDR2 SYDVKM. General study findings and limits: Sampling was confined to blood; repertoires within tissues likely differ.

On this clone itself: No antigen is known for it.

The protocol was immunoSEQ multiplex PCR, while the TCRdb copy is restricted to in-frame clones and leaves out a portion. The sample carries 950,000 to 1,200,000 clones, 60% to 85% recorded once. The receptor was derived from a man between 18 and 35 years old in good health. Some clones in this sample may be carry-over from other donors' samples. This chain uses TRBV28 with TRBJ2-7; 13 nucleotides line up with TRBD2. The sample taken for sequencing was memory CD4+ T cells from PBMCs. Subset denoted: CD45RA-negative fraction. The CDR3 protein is CASSPPGLAGHEQYF. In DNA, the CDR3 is TGTGCCAGCAGCCCCCCGGGACTAGCGGGGCACGAGCAGTACTTC.